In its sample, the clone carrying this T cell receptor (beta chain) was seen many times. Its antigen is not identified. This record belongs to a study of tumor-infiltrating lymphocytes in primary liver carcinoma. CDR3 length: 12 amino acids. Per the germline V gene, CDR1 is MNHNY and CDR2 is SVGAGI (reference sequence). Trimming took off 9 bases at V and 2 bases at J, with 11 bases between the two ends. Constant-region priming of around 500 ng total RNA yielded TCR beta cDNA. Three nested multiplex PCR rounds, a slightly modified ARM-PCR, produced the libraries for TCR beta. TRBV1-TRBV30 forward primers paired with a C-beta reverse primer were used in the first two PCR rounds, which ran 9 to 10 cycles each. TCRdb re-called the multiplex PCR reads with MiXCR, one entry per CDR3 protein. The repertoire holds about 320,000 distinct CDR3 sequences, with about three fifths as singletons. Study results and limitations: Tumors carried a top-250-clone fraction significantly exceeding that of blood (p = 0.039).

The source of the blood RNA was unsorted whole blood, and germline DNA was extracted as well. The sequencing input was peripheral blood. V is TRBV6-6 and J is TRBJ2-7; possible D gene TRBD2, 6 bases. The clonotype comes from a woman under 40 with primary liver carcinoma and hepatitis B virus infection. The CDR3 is CASGDFPYEQYF. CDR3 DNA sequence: TGTGCCAGTGGGGACTTTCCCTACGAGCAGTACTTC.